This TCR beta chain derives from a study of T cell responses to AZD1222 COVID-19 vaccine (TCRdb year 2021). In terms of the full investigation: AZD1222 recipients whose second dose came at about 4 weeks and those whose second dose came at about 12 weeks were combined into one group, since spike-specific TCR depth and breadth did not differ between the two schedules. TCR sequencing covered fewer than 250 trial participants: around 210 given two doses of AZD1222 and some 25 given two doses of MenACWY control vaccine. Trial participants were enrolled by age into 18-55, 56-69 and 70-plus year subgroups, with approximately 160, 26 and 62 TCR-sequenced participants respectively.

The paper's findings and limits, for the study overall: Participants were mostly white British and included more females than males, and it was suggested by the authors that clonal diversity may have been underestimated. The vaccine-associated CD4 TCRs covered the entire spike protein, and the dominant responses fell in regions 160-218 and 743-854. Only six or seven AZD1222 recipients were SARS-CoV-2 seropositive at baseline, limiting conclusions about previously exposed vaccinees. Because no day 14 peak-response samples were available, the repertoires could be characterized only after the peak T cell response. In the small 56-69-year group, the increase in depth fell short of significance, most likely because of low power. Epitopes outside the regions mutated in the B.1.351 and B.1.1.7 variants were reportedly recognized by nearly half of the unique spike-specific TCRs. After two AZD1222 doses, spike-specific TCR breadth and depth were significantly higher than at day 0 and than in MenACWY recipients.

Sample time point, as interpreted from the label and publication: baseline before first vaccination. Vaccinee samples came from UK trials COV001 and COV002, including a single-blind randomized controlled phase 2/3 trial of AZD1222 (ChAdOx1 nCoV-19) in healthy adults. Trial participant PBMC samples were collected at day 0 and day 28 after the second dose for TCRbeta chain sequencing. The CDR3 regions of human TCRbeta chains were subjected to immunosequencing. As for the original processing: Repertoire TCRs were checked for matches against a reference library of SARS-CoV-2-specific TCRs that had been generated using the MIRA antigen-specificity platform. Breadth was defined as the fraction of unique TCRs that were SARS-CoV-2-associated, and depth was defined as the fraction of total T cells that were SARS-CoV-2-associated. Each spike-specific TCR was assigned to its reactive spike region and to a CD4 or CD8 class using the MIRA data. Log10-transformed breadth and depth values were compared by one-way ANOVA with Sidak's multiple comparisons tests. The immuneACCESS repertoire file appears here via TCRdb, limited to in-frame rearrangements. These files lack a portion of the clones; in checked studies, under half of the deficit traces to unresolved V genes, and the cause of the others is not known. V, J and clone size are taken as reported in that table, and D and trimming were inferred from the DNA itself. The sample data list over 95,000 clones, and roughly nine tenths of these were observed just once. Over 9.5% of the sample lies in the top ten.

Points on this clone: The clone's antigen remains unknown. The input lacks base qualities; no much larger clone sits a single base away.

Its CDR3 holds 11 amino acids, cysteine through phenylalanine. Only the CDR3 part of the read is kept: 33 bases, read in frame from the first base. Cut back by 5 bases and 7 bases, the V and J ends lie 8 bases apart. CDR1 is given as SEHNR and CDR2 as FQNEAQ, both from the germline V gene (reference sequence). The TCR comes from an adult in good health. Material: peripheral blood, obtained on day 0 of AZD1222 vaccination. This chain joins TRBV7-9 to TRBJ2-5, with no D gene named confidently. The nucleotide sequence is TGTGCCAGCAGCGCCGATTTGACCCAGTACTTC. Translated, this gives CASSADLTQYF.